This TCR beta chain was recorded in a study of cytomegalovirus exposure and HLA in healthy donors. 13 Jbeta primers and 60 Vbeta primers were used for the PCR. Sequencing used immunoSEQ multiplex PCR; TCRdb keeps in-frame clones, though not all of them. Among approximately 90,000 clones listed, about 7.6% were seen once. Germline V CDR1 and CDR2: SGHAT, FQDESV (reference sequence). CDR3 size: 15 residues. This clone turned up a few times. The rearrangement uses TRBV11-1 and TRBJ2-5; TRBD1 agrees at 7 bases. The tail of the sequence fits TRBJ2-7 better, so the J call may be wrong. The receptor was derived from a man aged 45-65 years in good health and CMV-seronegative. Sequenced: PBMCs. The CDR3 DNA is TGTGCCAGCAGCCAAGCGACAGGGAGCTCCTACGAGCAGTACTTC. Encoded protein: CASSQATGSSYEQYF.